The TCR beta chain under discussion was sequenced for a study of blood T cell repertoires in COVID-19. Study details: COVID-19 samples from acute and convalescent phases originated in the United States, Italy and Spain. From T cells, B-cell-depleted T cells, or PBMCs came the material, which was cDNA or gDNA.

Original processing methods: Amplification from reference gene primers served as the basis for estimated nucleated cell counts. Here immunoSEQ multiplex PCR was the method, and the copy in TCRdb shows in-frame clones only, minus some. The DNA gave D and trimming, while V, J and clone size come from that table. The sample lists 150,000 or so clones, 81% occurring once. The CDR3 has 15 residues. Germline loops: CDR1 SGHAT, CDR2 FQNNGV. Trimming stripped 0 bases from V and 5 bases from J, with 10 bases between. The chain links TRBV11-2 to TRBJ1-4; D might be TRBD1 (5 bases). The sample consisted of peripheral blood. The receptor was derived from a human donor with acute or convalescent COVID-19. The donor label of this sample is uncertain. For the CDR3, the DNA is TGTGCCAGCAGCTTAGATCAACAGGTCAATGAAAAACTGTTTTTT. This encodes CASSLDQQVNEKLFF.